This TCR beta chain was sequenced during a study of T cells after yellow fever vaccination. Germline assignment: CDR1 MDHEN and CDR2 SYDVKM. This CDR3 contains 15 residues. The ends lost 4 bases at V and 3 bases at J; junction bases unmatched: 5. Each CDR3 protein gets one entry after TCRdb re-called the 5' RACE reads with MiXCR. Of tens of thousands of distinct CDR3 sequences in the sample, more than 5.5% were seen once. Material: CD8+ T cells sorted from PBMCs, obtained less than 6 days after the first yellow fever vaccination. The V and J genes are TRBV28 and TRBJ1-2; 10 nucleotides line up with TRBD1. The TCR sequence derives from a man aged 18-30 years who received the YFV17D yellow fever vaccine. The CDR3 sequence: CASSSDRGLDYGYTF. DNA of the CDR3: TGTGCCAGCAGTTCCGACAGGGGGCTTGACTATGGCTACACCTTC.